This T cell receptor (beta chain) was found in a study of blood T cell repertoires in COVID-19. This clone was observed a handful of times. TCRdb keeps only in-frame clones here, not all; method: immunoSEQ multiplex PCR. The data hold 52,000 or so clones, with roughly 90% observed a single time. The length of the CDR3 is 13 residues. Germline V CDR1 and CDR2: SGHAT, FQDESV (reference sequence). Trimming pared 1 base from V and 6 bases from J, leaving 4 bases between. The sequenced material came from peripheral blood. V usage is TRBV11-1 and J usage is TRBJ1-6; no clear D. The TCR originated in a man at least 80 years old with acute or convalescent COVID-19. The CDR3 sequence: CASSLELNSPLHF. The CDR3 nucleotides read TGTGCCAGCAGCTTAGAACTTAATTCACCCCTCCACTTT.